The clone carrying this T cell receptor (beta chain) came up a few times. Antigen unknown. This sample is part of a study of T-cell reconstitution after alpha-beta-depleted transplantation in children. General observations from the study: Alpha-beta T cells present about two months after transplant were reported to originate from several hundred expanded graft clones. After one year, T-cell counts and TCRbeta diversity mostly came from new T cells.

Trimming took 9 bases from V and 9 from J, leaving 23 bases between them. Germline V gene sequence: CDR1 LNHDA, CDR2 SQIVND (reference sequence). The CDR3 contains 15 residues. Unique molecular identifiers were used in preparing the TCRbeta library. TCRdb itself ran the PCR reads through MiXCR, one entry per CDR3 protein. The sample consists of some 350,000 distinct CDR3 sequences, around 15% of them appearing once. The chain employs TRBV19 and TRBJ2-2; D might be TRBD1 (5 bases). The specimen comprised PBMCs, mostly from graft donor cells, sampled 360 days after TCRalphabeta/CD19-depleted stem cell transplant. The receptor was derived from a male patient between 2 and 10 years old who had a stem cell transplant for acute lymphoblastic leukemia, so the T cells may come from the graft donor. CDR3 nucleotide sequence: TGTGCCAGCCGAACTGGTACAGGTGGTCGGAGGGAGCTGTTTTTT. It specifies CASRTGTGGRRELFF.